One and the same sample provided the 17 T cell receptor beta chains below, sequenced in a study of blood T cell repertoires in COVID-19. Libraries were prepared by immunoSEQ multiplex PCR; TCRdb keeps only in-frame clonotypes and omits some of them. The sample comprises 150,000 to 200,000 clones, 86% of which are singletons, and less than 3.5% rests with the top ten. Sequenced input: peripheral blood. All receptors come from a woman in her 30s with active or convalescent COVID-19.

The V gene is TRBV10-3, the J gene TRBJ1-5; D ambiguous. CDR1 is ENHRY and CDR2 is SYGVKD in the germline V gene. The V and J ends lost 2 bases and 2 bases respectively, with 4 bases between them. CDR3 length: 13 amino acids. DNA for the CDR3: TGTGCCATCAGTGAGGCAGGCAATCAGCCCCAGCATTTT. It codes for CAISEAGNQPQHF.

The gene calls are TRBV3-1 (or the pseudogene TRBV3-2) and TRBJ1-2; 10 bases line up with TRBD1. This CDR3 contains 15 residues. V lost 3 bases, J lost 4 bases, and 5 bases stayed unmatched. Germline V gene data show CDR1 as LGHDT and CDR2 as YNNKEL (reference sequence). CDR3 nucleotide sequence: TGTGCCAGCAGCCACAGGGGGACAGGGGCCTATGGCTACACCTTC. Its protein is CASSHRGTGAYGYTF.

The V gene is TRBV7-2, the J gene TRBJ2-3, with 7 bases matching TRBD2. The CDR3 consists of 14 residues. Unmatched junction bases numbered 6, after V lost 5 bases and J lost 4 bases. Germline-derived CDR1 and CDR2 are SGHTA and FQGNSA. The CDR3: CASSQRGQADTQYF. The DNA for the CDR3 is TGTGCCAGCAGCCAGCGGGGTCAAGCAGATACGCAGTATTTT.

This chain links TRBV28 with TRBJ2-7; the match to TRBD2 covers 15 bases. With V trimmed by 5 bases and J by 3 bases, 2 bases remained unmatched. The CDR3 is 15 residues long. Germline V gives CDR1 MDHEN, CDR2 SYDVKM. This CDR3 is CASSGGLAGGYEQYF. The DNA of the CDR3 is TGTGCCAGCAGTGGGGGACTAGCGGGAGGCTACGAGCAGTACTTC.

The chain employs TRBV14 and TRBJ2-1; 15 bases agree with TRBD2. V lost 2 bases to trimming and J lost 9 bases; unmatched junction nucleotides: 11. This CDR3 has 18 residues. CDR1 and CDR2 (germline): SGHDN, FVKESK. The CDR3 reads CASSQPGLAGGLQSEQFF. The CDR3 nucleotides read TGTGCCAGCAGCCAACCGGGACTAGCGGGAGGCCTACAGAGTGAGCAGTTCTTC.

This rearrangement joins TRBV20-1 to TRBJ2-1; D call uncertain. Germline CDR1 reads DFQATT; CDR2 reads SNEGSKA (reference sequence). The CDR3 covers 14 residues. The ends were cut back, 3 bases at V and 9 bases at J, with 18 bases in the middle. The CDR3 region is CSASGFGGVIEQFF. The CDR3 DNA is TGCAGTGCTAGTGGCTTCGGCGGTGTTATTGAGCAGTTCTTC.

CDR3 DNA sequence: TGTGCCAGCAGCTCCCCGTTGAACTATGGCTACACCTTC. Protein: CASSSPLNYGYTF. The chain carries TRBV7-9 and TRBJ1-2; no clear D gene. Trimming took off 4 bases at V and 2 bases at J, with 8 bases between the two ends. This CDR3 comprises 13 residues. CDR1 is SEHNR and CDR2 is FQNEAQ in the germline V gene (reference sequence).

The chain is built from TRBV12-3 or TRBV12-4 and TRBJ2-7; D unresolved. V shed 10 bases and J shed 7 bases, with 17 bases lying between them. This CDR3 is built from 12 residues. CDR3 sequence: CAILGSDGEQYF. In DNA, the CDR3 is TGTGCCATCCTCGGAAGCGACGGGGAGCAGTACTTC.

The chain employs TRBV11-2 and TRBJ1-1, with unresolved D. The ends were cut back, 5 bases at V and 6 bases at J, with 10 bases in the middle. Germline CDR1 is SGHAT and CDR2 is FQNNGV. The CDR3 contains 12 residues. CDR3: CASSGARAEAFF. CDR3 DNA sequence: TGTGCCAGCAGCGGCGCTCGGGCTGAAGCTTTCTTT.

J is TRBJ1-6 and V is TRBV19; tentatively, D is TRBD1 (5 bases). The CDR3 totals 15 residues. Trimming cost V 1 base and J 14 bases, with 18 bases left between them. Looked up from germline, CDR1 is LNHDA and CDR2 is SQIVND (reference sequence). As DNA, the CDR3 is TGTGCCAGTAGTATAGGGGACCGGGGGGTTTGGACCCTCCACTTT. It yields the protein CASSIGDRGVWTLHF.

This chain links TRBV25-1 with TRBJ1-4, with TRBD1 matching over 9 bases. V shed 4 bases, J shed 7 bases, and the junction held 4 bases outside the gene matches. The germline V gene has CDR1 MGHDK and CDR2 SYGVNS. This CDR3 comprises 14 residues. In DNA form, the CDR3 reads TGTGCCAGCAGTGCCGGGACAGGGTTTGAAAAACTGTTTTTT. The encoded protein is CASSAGTGFEKLFF.

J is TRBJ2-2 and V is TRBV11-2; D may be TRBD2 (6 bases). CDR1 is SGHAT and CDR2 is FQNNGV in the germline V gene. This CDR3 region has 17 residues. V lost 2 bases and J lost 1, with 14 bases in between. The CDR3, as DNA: TGTGCCAGCAGCTTAAATCGGCTAGCGAGGAACACCGGGGAGCTGTTTTTT. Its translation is CASSLNRLARNTGELFF.

This CDR3 is CASSLAGATYEQYF. CDR3 DNA sequence: TGTGCCAGCAGCTTAGCAGGGGCGACCTACGAGCAGTACTTC. The chain has TRBV11-3 and TRBJ2-7; a possible D gene is TRBD1 (6 bases). Trimming removed 1 base from V and 2 bases from J, with 9 bases in between. Germline V lookup: CDR1 SGHNT, CDR2 YENEEA. This CDR3 has 14 amino acids.

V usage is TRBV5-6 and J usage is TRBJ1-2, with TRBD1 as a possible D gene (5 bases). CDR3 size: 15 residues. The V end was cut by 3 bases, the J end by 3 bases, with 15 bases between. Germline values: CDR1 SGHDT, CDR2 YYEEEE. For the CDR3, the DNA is TGTGCCAGCAGCTCCTGGGGCCAGAGATACTATGGCTACACCTTC. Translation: CASSSWGQRYYGYTF.

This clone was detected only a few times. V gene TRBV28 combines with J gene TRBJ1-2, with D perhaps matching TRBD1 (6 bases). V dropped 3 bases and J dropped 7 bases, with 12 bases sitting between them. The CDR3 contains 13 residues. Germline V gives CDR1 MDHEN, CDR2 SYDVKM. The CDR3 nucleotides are TGTGCCAGCAGTTTTACACAGGGATTTGGCTACACCTTC. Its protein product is CASSFTQGFGYTF.

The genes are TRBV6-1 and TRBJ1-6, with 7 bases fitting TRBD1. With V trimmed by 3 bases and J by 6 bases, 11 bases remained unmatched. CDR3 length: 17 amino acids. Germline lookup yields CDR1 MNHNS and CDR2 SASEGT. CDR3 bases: TGTGCCAGCAGTGAGGTGGTCCCGGGACAGATTAATTCACCCCTCCACTTT. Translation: CASSEVVPGQINSPLHF.

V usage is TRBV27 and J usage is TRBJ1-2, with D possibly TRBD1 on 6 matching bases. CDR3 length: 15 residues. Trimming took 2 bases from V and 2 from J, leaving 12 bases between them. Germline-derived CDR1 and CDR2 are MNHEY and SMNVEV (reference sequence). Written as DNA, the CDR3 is TGTGCCAGCAGTTTAAGGCAGGGGCTAAACTATGGCTACACCTTC. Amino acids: CASSLRQGLNYGYTF.